The T cell receptor (beta chain) under discussion was sequenced for a study of response to subunit inactivated influenza vaccine. Study-wide results and caveats: Only a handful of new T cells, the authors suggested, are recruited with each seasonal influenza vaccination.

As for this clonotype: Its antigen is undetermined.

Via MiXCR, TCRdb re-called the RT-PCR reads, giving one row per CDR3 protein. This table has about 650,000 distinct CDR3 sequences, approximately 14% appearing once. Sequencing used PBMCs from blood, obtained about 11 days after vaccination. This TCR was recovered from a man aged 50 to 59 who received an inactivated influenza vaccine.

CDR3 protein: CASSLIRGGTEAFF. In nucleotides, the CDR3 is TGCGCCAGCAGCTTGATTCGGGGGGGCACTGAAGCTTTCTTT. The chain employs TRBV5-1 and TRBJ1-1; tentatively, D is TRBD1 (5 bases). Germline lookup yields CDR1 SGHRS and CDR2 YFSETQ. Trimming stripped 1 base from V and 4 bases from J, with 11 bases between. There are 14 residues in the CDR3.